This T cell receptor (beta chain) derives from a study of blood T cell repertoires in COVID-19. Background on the study: Samples representing acute and convalescent COVID-19 were sourced from the United States, Italy and Spain.

With V trimmed by 6 bases and J by 7 bases, 5 bases remained unmatched. The CDR3 is 14 amino acids. Germline values: CDR1 SNHLY, CDR2 FYNNEI. Some clones are missing from TCRdb's copy, which holds only in-frame ones; the method was immunoSEQ multiplex PCR. Of tens of thousands of clones listed, roughly 80% were seen once; the top ten hold about a tenth. This TCR derives from a man in his fifties or sixties in a cohort sampled during active COVID-19. V gene TRBV2 combines with J gene TRBJ1-5, with 11 bases fitting TRBD1. What was sequenced was peripheral blood. Here the CDR3 reads CASSGTGGDQPQHF. The CDR3 DNA is TGTGCCAGCAGCGGGACAGGGGGGGACCAGCCCCAGCATTTT. Filled out from reference TRBV2 and TRBJ1-5, the complete variable domain reads EPEVTQTPSHQVTQMGQEVILRCVPISNHLYFYWYRQILGQKVEFLVSFYNNEISEKSEIFDDQFSVERPDGSNFTLKIRSTKLEDSAMYFCASSGTGGDQPQHFGDGTRLSIL.